The entry below describes one T cell receptor (beta chain). CDR1 is SGHRS and CDR2 is YFSETQ in the germline V gene. The CDR3 consists of 14 residues. This entry comes from a study of monozygotic twins with inflammatory bowel disease. Using eight separate reactions per sample, the authors generated cDNA. With the 5' RACE reads reprocessed, TCRdb shows one record per CDR3 protein and no DNA. Found here are a few hundred thousand distinct CDR3 sequences; the top ten clones hold 5% to 6%. Sequenced sample: blood. The clonotype originates from a human donor with ulcerative colitis or Crohn's disease, or a healthy co-twin of an affected twin (not recorded which). The chain is built from TRBV5-1 and TRBJ2-5. The CDR3 protein is CASSLVQNEETQYF.